This T cell receptor beta chain was sequenced in a study of shared clonotypes between healthy human individuals. CD45RO negativity and positive selection for CCR7 defined naive CD8 cells, a population that excluded terminally differentiated effector memory CD45RA+ cells. There are 14 residues in the CDR3. CDR1 is MDHEN and CDR2 is SYDVKM in the germline V gene. V was shortened by 3 bases and J by 6 bases, with 13 bases between the two germline ends. Sequenced by immunoSEQ multiplex PCR; TCRdb stores in-frame clones only, minus some. The table lists about 590,000 clones, 95% of them singletons. Input material: naive CD8+ T cells sorted from blood. The sequence came from a woman younger than 45 in good health. The V and J genes are TRBV28 and TRBJ2-3; no clear D. This CDR3 reads CASSLNPRTDTQYF. As DNA, the CDR3 is TGTGCCAGCAGTTTGAACCCCAGGACGGATACGCAGTATTTT.